This T cell receptor beta chain was retrieved from a study of neoadjuvant anti-PD-1 for oral cavity cancer. Turning to the study itself: Most patients had three to four biweekly doses of 3 mg/kg nivolumab before resection.

Assay: immunoSEQ multiplex PCR; the TCRdb copy retains only in-frame clones and omits some. Among about 6,000 clones listed, approximately 63% were seen once. Looked up from germline, CDR1 is WNHNN and CDR2 is SYGVQD (reference sequence). This CDR3 is 15 amino acids long. Trimming stripped 0 bases from V and 4 bases from J, with 11 bases between. These newly diagnosed stage II-IVA oral cavity squamous cell carcinoma patients had no prior systemic or radiation treatment. The chain joins TRBV10-1 to TRBJ2-3, with D maybe TRBD2 (5 bases). Sequencing used tumor tissue, obtained before nivolumab (anti-PD-1) treatment. The sequence was collected from a person between 40 and 79 years old with oral cavity squamous cell carcinoma. CDR3 DNA sequence: TGCGCCAGCAGTGAGTCGGGAGTTTTAGCAGATACGCAGTATTTT. It codes for CASSESGVLADTQYF.